This T cell receptor (beta chain) stems from a study of blood T cell repertoires in COVID-19. Study at large: Acute and convalescent COVID-19 specimens originated in the United States, Italy and Spain. Nucleic acid was either cDNA or gDNA, and it came from T cells, B-cell-depleted T cells, or PBMCs.

Generated by immunoSEQ multiplex PCR, the TCRdb table keeps only in-frame clones and is missing some. This sample has over 60,000 clones, with about 86% found just once. The receptor was derived from a man aged 35 to 55 with acute or convalescent COVID-19. Sequenced input: peripheral blood.

CDR3 amino acids: CSVDYAGTSLYF. CDR3 in DNA: TGCAGCGTTGATTATGCCGGGACTAGTCTATATTTT. The chain has TRBV29-1 and TRBJ2-3; 8 bases line up with TRBD2. J gave up 15 bases and V 3 bases, and 11 bases lay outside the gene matches. Germline CDR1 reads SQVTM; CDR2 reads ANQGSEA. The CDR3 has 12 residues.